This T cell receptor (beta chain) comes out of a study of control samples from healthy donors and cancer patients (dated by TCRdb to about 2020). Looking up the germline V gene (reference sequence) yields CDR1 MNHEY and CDR2 SMNVEV. The germline V end is reduced by 9 bases and the J end by 4 bases; junction bases left unmatched: 1. The CDR3 spans 11 residues, from the cysteine through the phenylalanine. Only the CDR3 DNA stays, 33 bases, in frame from base 1. About this clone: Its antigen specificity is not known. No much larger clonotype is one base removed from it; base qualities were not supplied.

Library preparation employed the immunoSEQ multiplex PCR assay. Not all clones reach the TCRdb copy of this immuneACCESS table, which keeps in-frame sequences only. Checked studies attribute under half of the gap to unresolved V genes and leave the rest unexplained. Present in this sample are around 170,000 clones, roughly 90% of which were seen just once. The ten largest account for 0.68% of the sample. Sequencing was done on a sample of blood. Recombination joined TRBV27 with TRBJ2-7, with 9 junctional bases fitting TRBD2. The sequence derives from a woman younger than 45 in good health. The nucleotide sequence reads TGTGCCAGGACTAGCGGATACGAGCAGTACTTC. Translated, this is CARTSGYEQYF.